These 24 T cell receptor beta chains were sequenced from one sample in a study of T cell responses to AZD1222 COVID-19 vaccine (dated by TCRdb to the early 2020s). Receptors were amplified or captured by the immunoSEQ multiplex PCR assay. TCRdb obtained this table from immuneACCESS and retained in-frame rearrangements with V and J assigned. These tables miss some clones; where compared with another copy, unresolved V genes account for less than half of the shortfall, and the remainder is unexplained. The table for this sample lists over 120,000 clones; almost 95% of them were counted only once. Jointly, the top ten make up 3.5% to 4.5% of the sample. In light of the paper, this sample's time point label describes: about 28 days (+/-7) after the second vaccine dose. The starting material was peripheral blood, obtained 28 days after the second AZD1222 dose. These receptors originate from an adult who received the AZD1222 COVID-19 vaccine.

The rearrangement joins TRBV7-9 to TRBJ2-7; the match to TRBD2 covers 8 bases. The CDR3 length is 15 residues. The junction had 2 bases not matched to a gene; V was cut back by 1 base and J by 0 bases. Germline CDR1 and CDR2: SEHNR and FQNEAQ (reference sequence). This chain's CDR3 is CASSLEAGASYEQYF. Here the CDR3 DNA reads TGTGCCAGCAGCTTAGAAGCGGGAGCCTCCTACGAGCAGTACTTC.

The CDR3 here is CASSFYSGGATVTPLHF. CDR3 coding DNA: TGCGCCAGCAGCTTTTACTCCGGGGGCGCAACGGTAACACCCCTCCACTTT. The J gene is TRBJ1-6, the V gene TRBV5-1, with D possibly matching TRBD1 (6 bases). Germline CDR1 and CDR2: SGHRS and YFSETQ. Trimming took 2 bases from V and 11 from J, leaving 23 bases between them. The CDR3 sequence is 17 residues long.

DNA for the CDR3: TGTGCCAGCAGCTTGCAGAGAAATTCACCCCTCCACTTT. Encoded protein: CASSLQRNSPLHF. The V and J genes are TRBV11-2 and TRBJ1-6; D uncertain. The CDR3 has 13 amino acids. The ends were cut back, 3 bases at V and 7 bases at J, with 7 bases in the middle. Germline lookup yields CDR1 SGHAT and CDR2 FQNNGV.

Remarks on this clone: This sample also contains other DNA sequences that code for the same CDR3. V is TRBV9 and J is TRBJ1-1, with D perhaps matching TRBD1 (5 bases). This CDR3 contains 13 residues. The V end was cut by 0 bases, the J end by 5 bases, with 8 bases between. Germline CDR1 and CDR2: SGDLS and YYNGEE. The CDR3 sequence is CASSVAEGTEAFF. In DNA, the CDR3 is TGTGCCAGCAGCGTAGCTGAGGGGACTGAAGCTTTCTTT. Full variable domain (missing parts from reference TRBV9 and TRBJ1-1): DSGVTQTPKHLITATGQRVTLRCSPRSGDLSVYWYQQSLDQGLQFLIQYYNGEERAKGNILERFSAQQFPDLHSELNLSSLELGDSALYFCASSVAEGTEAFFGQGTRLTVV.

The chain uses TRBV20-1 and TRBJ2-5, with D tentatively TRBD1 (5 bases). V was pared by 3 bases and J by 4 bases, with 9 bases between. This CDR3 spans 12 amino acids. CDR1 and CDR2 (germline): DFQATT, SNEGSKA (reference sequence). This CDR3 is CSASTGSETQYF. In DNA form, the CDR3 reads TGCAGTGCTAGTACAGGTTCAGAGACCCAGTACTTC.

The chain uses TRBV4-2 and TRBJ2-4, with 8 bases lining up with TRBD2. Per germline, CDR1 LGHNA and CDR2 YNFKEQ. The CDR3 loop spans 18 amino acids. V lost 1 base, J lost 2 bases, and 10 bases stayed unmatched. CDR3 DNA sequence: TGTGCCAGCAGCCAAGTAGTAGGAGCGGGAGAGCCCAAAAACATTCAGTACTTC. This gives the protein CASSQVVGAGEPKNIQYF.

This CDR3 is CASSYSAAGGFYEQYF. DNA for the CDR3: TGTGCCAGCAGTTACTCTGCGGCAGGAGGATTCTACGAGCAGTACTTC. The genes are TRBV6-2 or TRBV6-3 and TRBJ2-7, with D possibly TRBD2 on 5 matching bases. Germline loops: CDR1 MNHEY, CDR2 SVGEGT. The CDR3 is 16 amino acids. Trimming removed 0 bases at V and 3 bases at J, with 15 bases between.

This clone was detected only a few times. The chain recombines TRBV6-4 with TRBJ1-6; 9 bases line up with TRBD1. J lost 9 bases, V lost 6 bases, and 6 bases had no gene match. The CDR3 is 14 amino acids. Germline values: CDR1 MRHNA, CDR2 SNTAGT. DNA of the CDR3: TGTGCCAGCAGGGATTCGGACAGGGGTTCACCCCTCCACTTT. It codes for CASRDSDRGSPLHF.

J is TRBJ1-3 and V is TRBV4-3; 7 bases line up with TRBD1. V was clipped by 3 bases and J by 0 bases; unmatched bases: 5. CDR3 length: 16 residues. Per germline, CDR1 LGHNA and CDR2 YSLEER. CDR3 sequence (DNA): TGCGCCAGCAGCCACGACAGGGACCTCTCTGGAAACACCATATATTTT. It specifies CASSHDRDLSGNTIYF.

This chain joins TRBV6-6 and TRBJ1-3; TRBD1 is a possible D gene (5 bases). Germline CDR1 and CDR2: MNHNY and SVGAGI (reference sequence). This CDR3 has 14 residues. Trimming removed 2 bases at V and 0 bases at J, with 5 bases between. This chain's CDR3 is CASSYGGSGNTIYF. For the CDR3, the DNA is TGTGCCAGCAGTTACGGGGGCTCTGGAAACACCATATATTTT.

In regard to this clone: Germline and junction disagree at one end, which may indicate a read error. The sample holds other DNA sequences that translate to the same CDR3. This chain connects TRBV15 to TRBJ2-5; 8 nucleotides agree with TRBD1. Germline V gene sequence: CDR1 LNHNV, CDR2 YYDKDF (reference sequence). The CDR3 runs to 14 residues. The CDR3 reads CATSRLDREETQYF. The CDR3 DNA follows: TGCGCCACCAGCAGGCTGGACAGGGAAGAGACCCAGTACTTC.

The rearrangement uses TRBV6-6 and TRBJ2-2; weak D call: TRBD2 (5 bases). The germline CDR1 and CDR2 sequences are MNHNY and SVGAGI (reference sequence). The V end lost 0 bases, the J end lost 6 bases, and 14 bases lay between the germline ends. This CDR3 region has 16 residues. The CDR3 DNA follows: TGTGCCAGCAGTTACTCCGAAAGGACTCTCGCCGGGGAGCTGTTTTTT. This gives the protein CASSYSERTLAGELFF.

The chain recombines TRBV19 with TRBJ1-1; 11 positions agree with TRBD1. Germline V gives CDR1 LNHDA, CDR2 SQIVND (reference sequence). The CDR3 extends over 15 amino acids. V dropped 6 bases and J dropped 5; count of bases not matched to a gene: 8. CDR3 region: CASRSVGTGGTEAFF. Written as DNA, the CDR3 is TGTGCCAGTAGAAGTGTCGGGACAGGGGGAACTGAAGCTTTCTTT.

The rearrangement joins TRBV7-9 to TRBJ2-1, with a weak D call TRBD2 (5 bases). Germline V gives CDR1 SEHNR, CDR2 FQNEAQ (reference sequence). The CDR3 contains 14 residues. The ends were cut back, 5 bases at V and 4 bases at J, with 12 bases in the middle. CDR3 sequence: CASSASRGYNEQFF. CDR3 in DNA: TGTGCCAGCAGCGCCAGTCGCGGGTACAATGAGCAGTTCTTC.

The chain employs TRBV9 and TRBJ1-2, with D tentatively TRBD1 (5 bases). There are 14 residues in the CDR3. V was pared by 3 bases and J by 0 bases, with 9 bases between. Germline-derived CDR1 and CDR2 are SGDLS and YYNGEE. CDR3 nucleotide sequence: TGTGCCAGCAGCGCCAGGGACTCTAACTATGGCTACACCTTC. It translates to CASSARDSNYGYTF.

This clone was picked up a small number of times. The chain joins TRBV6-5 to TRBJ1-2; 7 bases align to TRBD1. The junction had 12 bases not matched to a gene; V was cut back by 4 bases and J by 4 bases. Germline V gene sequence: CDR1 MNHEY, CDR2 SVGAGI. CDR3 length equals 16 residues. The CDR3 DNA follows: TGTGCCAGCAGTTCTGACCGAACAGGGGATCGCTATGGCTACACCTTC. This translates into CASSSDRTGDRYGYTF.

The chain employs TRBV18 and TRBJ1-3, with D maybe TRBD1 (5 bases). Germline values: CDR1 KGHSH, CDR2 LQKENI. The CDR3 is made up of 15 amino acids. The ends were cut back, 3 bases at V and 0 bases at J, with 9 bases in the middle. The CDR3 DNA reads TGTGCCAGCTCACCGCAGGGATTCTCTGGAAACACCATATATTTT. Translation: CASSPQGFSGNTIYF.

The chain joins TRBV5-1 to TRBJ2-2; D is unresolved. CDR1 is SGHRS, CDR2 YFSETQ, per germline. Trimming removed 0 bases from V and 3 bases from J, with 12 bases in between. The CDR3 runs to 16 residues. The DNA of the CDR3 is TGCGCCAGCAGCTTGGTGGGCAATACAGACACCGGGGAGCTGTTTTTT. Translating gives CASSLVGNTDTGELFF.

Here the CDR3 reads CASSDTTGGMGYTF. The DNA for the CDR3 is TGTGCCAGCAGCGACACCACAGGGGGCATGGGCTACACCTTC. The chain joins TRBV5-4 to TRBJ1-2; 9 bases line up with TRBD1. The V and J ends lost 4 bases and 8 bases, in that order; junction bases with no gene match: 9. Germline V CDR1 and CDR2: SGHNT, YYREEE (reference sequence). The CDR3 loop spans 14 amino acids.

This clone was detected once. This chain uses TRBV5-1 with TRBJ2-7; the D is unclear. Germline V gene data show CDR1 as SGHRS and CDR2 as YFSETQ. The germline V and J ends were trimmed by 2 bases and 3 bases, with 12 bases remaining between them. This CDR3 has 14 amino acids. CDR3 sequence reads: CASSFDGSNYEQYF. In DNA, the CDR3 is TGCGCCAGCAGCTTTGATGGCTCGAACTACGAGCAGTACTTC.

The chain joins TRBV19 to TRBJ2-1; D not resolved. Germline loops: CDR1 LNHDA, CDR2 SQIVND (reference sequence). This CDR3 has 12 amino acids. Trimming shortened V by 3 bases and J by 8 bases, and 8 bases separated the two germline ends. CDR3 protein: CASSMAIDEQFF. DNA of the CDR3: TGTGCCAGTAGTATGGCGATCGATGAGCAGTTCTTC.

The chain links TRBV24-1 to TRBJ2-7; D perhaps matches TRBD1 (6 bases). This CDR3 comprises 15 residues. The V gene's germline CDR1 is KGHDR and CDR2 SFDVKD. The V and J ends lost 3 bases and 2 bases respectively, with 13 bases between them. DNA of the CDR3: TGTGCCACCAGTGATCGGGACACGCTAACCTACGAGCAGTACTTC. Protein product: CATSDRDTLTYEQYF.

Comments on this clone: Other nucleotide sequences in the sample specify the same CDR3. The CDR3 sequence: CASSRDTSNQPQHF. In DNA form, the CDR3 reads TGTGCCAGCAGTAGAGACACCAGCAATCAGCCCCAGCATTTT. The chain couples TRBV2 to TRBJ1-5; no clear D gene. V was clipped by 5 bases and J by 1 base, with 9 bases between them. The CDR3 spans 14 residues. Per the germline V gene, CDR1 is SNHLY and CDR2 is FYNNEI.

The rearrangement uses TRBV30 and TRBJ1-1; D remains unclear. Germline loops: CDR1 GTSNPN, CDR2 SVGIG (reference sequence). Trimming shortened V by 2 bases and J by 11 bases, and 12 bases separated the two germline ends. The CDR3 has 11 amino acids. The CDR3 sequence: CAWSIRYGAFF. The CDR3 DNA reads as TGTGCCTGGAGTATAAGGTATGGGGCTTTCTTT.